The rows below give T cell receptor beta chains drawn from one sample of a study of blood T cell repertoires in COVID-19. Profiled with immunoSEQ multiplex PCR; TCRdb holds only in-frame clones, not every one. The sample lists about 150,000 clones, roughly nine tenths occurring once. What was sequenced was peripheral blood. The receptors shown here come from a woman in her seventies with acute or convalescent COVID-19. CDR3s include the opening cysteine and the closing phenylalanine or tryptophan. The order of the fields is D gene, J gene, clone size, V gene, CDR3 DNA, CDR3 protein. D genes are given only for firm matches. Expanded clones are given a class, and other clones once, few, many or no size at all.

>TRBD1|TRBJ1-2|-|TRBV30
TGTGCCTGGGACAGGGCGAGGGACTATGGCTACACCTTC
CAWDRARDYGYTF
>TRBD2|TRBJ2-5|-|TRBV6-6
TGTGCCAGCAGCCCCAGACTAGCGGAGCCCCACTTC
CASSPRLAEPHF
>TRBD1|TRBJ1-6|-|TRBV7-6
TGTGCCAGCAGCTCCAAGACAGGGGCACCCCTCCACTTT
CASSSKTGAPLHF
>-|TRBJ1-1|once|TRBV3-1/TRBV3-2
TGTGCCAGCAGCCCGGGATTTTTCATGAACACTGAAGCTTTCTTT
CASSPGFFMNTEAFF
>-|TRBJ1-1|-|TRBV4-3
TGCGCCAGCAGCCGCGGAACAGGGAAGGAAACTGAAGCTTTCTTT
CASSRGTGKETEAFF
>-|TRBJ2-2|-|TRBV9
TGTGCCAGCAGCGTAGTGCTAGACAACACCGGGGAGCTGTTTTTT
CASSVVLDNTGELFF
>-|TRBJ1-2|-|TRBV11-2
TGTGCCAGCAGCCCCGACGCTCGGGGGGGCTACACCTTC
CASSPDARGGYTF
>-|TRBJ1-1|-|TRBV9
TGTGCCAGCAGCGTAGGGAGAAGAGGGAACACTGAAGCTTTCTTT
CASSVGRRGNTEAFF
>TRBD1|TRBJ2-1|-|TRBV10-1
TGCGCCAGCAGTGAGTCGTATGGACAGGGGGCGAGGGATGAGCAGTTCTTC
CASSESYGQGARDEQFF
>-|TRBJ2-7|-|TRBV5-1
TGCGCCAGCAGTCATACCGAACAGGGCTACGAGCAGTACTTC
CASSHTEQGYEQYF
>TRBD1|TRBJ1-6|many|TRBV6-5
TGTGCCAGCAGCAAAACAGGGGAGCGTAATTCACCCCTCCACTTT
CASSKTGERNSPLHF
>TRBD1|TRBJ2-3|-|TRBV5-1
TGCGCCAGCAGCCCAGGGACAGGGAGTATGTCAGATACGCAGTATTTT
CASSPGTGSMSDTQYF
>-|TRBJ2-1|-|TRBV2
TGTGCCAGCAGCGAAGTCTGGACAAAAAGCAATGAGCAGTTCTTC
CASSEVWTKSNEQFF
>-|TRBJ1-2|once|TRBV9
TGTGCCAGCAGCGACCTTACCGGGAACTATGGCTACACCTTC
CASSDLTGNYGYTF
>TRBD2|TRBJ2-3|-|TRBV6-2/TRBV6-3
TGTGCCAGCAGTCGGACTAGCGGGGGACCCTTCAAGGGGTATACGCAGTATTTT
CASSRTSGGPFKGYTQYF
>TRBD1|TRBJ1-5|-|TRBV27
TGTGCCAGCAGTCCCCACTGGTTGGACAGGGAGGTACAGCCCCAGCATTTT
CASSPHWLDREVQPQHF
>TRBD1|TRBJ1-2|once|TRBV5-1
TGCGCCAGCAGCTCCCCGGACAGGTCACTCTATGGCTACACCTTC
CASSSPDRSLYGYTF
>TRBD1|TRBJ1-2|-|TRBV27
TGTGCCAGCAGTTTCCTGACAGGGAACTATGGCTACACCTTC
CASSFLTGNYGYTF
>-|TRBJ2-5|-|TRBV19
TGTGCCAGTAGTATTTCGGGAAACGCGGGAGAGACCCAGTACTTC
CASSISGNAGETQYF
>TRBD1|TRBJ1-1|-|TRBV27
TGTGCCAGCAGCCGGGGGACAGGGGGGATGAACACTGAAGCTTTCTTT
CASSRGTGGMNTEAFF
>TRBD2|TRBJ2-3|once|TRBV4-1
TGCGCCAGCAGCCATCTCCCCAGAGCGGGGGGGCTTCCAGATACGCAGTATTTT
CASSHLPRAGGLPDTQYF
>-|TRBJ2-2|-|TRBV6-2/TRBV6-3
TGTGCCAGCAGTTATTACGGGATCGGGGAGCTGTTTTTT
CASSYYGIGELFF
>-|TRBJ1-5|-|TRBV29-1
TGCAGCGTTCGGGTCGAAGGAAATCAGCCCCAGCATTTT
CSVRVEGNQPQHF
>TRBD1|TRBJ1-2|-|TRBV2
TGTGCCAGCAGGGGACAGGGGGTTTTTGGCTACACCTTC
CASRGQGVFGYTF
>-|TRBJ1-5|-|TRBV19
TGTGCCAGTAGTGCCGACAACGGACTCCAGCCCCAGCATTTT
CASSADNGLQPQHF
>TRBD1|TRBJ1-5|-|TRBV7-2
TGTGCCAGCAGCTCCGGGACAGGGGTGTCCCAGCCCCAGCATTTT
CASSSGTGVSQPQHF